The entry below gives a single T cell receptor (beta chain) sequence along with its context. Antigen unknown. The source of the sample is a study of OX40 agonist ivuxolimab in advanced cancers. Study overall: The dose-escalation cohort had hepatocellular carcinoma, melanoma, renal cell or head and neck cancer. Age averaged 60 years (range roughly 20 to 90), and around 78% were male.

The study's findings and limits: Low normalized T-cell clonal expansion was also seen in some nonresponders. Averaged across samples, CD8+ T cells carried more expanded clones than CD4+ did.

V was pared by 4 bases and J by 6 bases, with 8 bases of the junction left unmatched. The length of the CDR3 is 15 residues. Germline CDR1 is MGHRA and CDR2 is YSYEKL. Sequenced by immunoSEQ multiplex PCR; TCRdb stores in-frame clones only, minus some. The data hold more than 60,000 clones, with around 73% observed a single time. Sequenced material: CD4+ or CD8+ T cells sorted from blood, taken in a trial of the OX40 agonist ivuxolimab. The rearrangement joins TRBV4-1 to TRBJ2-4; 8 bases agree with TRBD1. This sequence originates from an adult with an advanced solid tumor such as melanoma, head and neck, liver or kidney cancer. The CDR3 reads CASSPGGTGRNIQYF. The DNA of the CDR3 is TGCGCCAGCAGCCCCGGTGGGACAGGACGAAACATTCAGTACTTC.